This T cell receptor beta chain was sequenced for a study of response to subunit inactivated influenza vaccine. MiXCR, run by TCRdb on the RT-PCR reads, gives a single entry per CDR3 protein. The data contain about 520,000 distinct CDR3 sequences, approximately 11% of them singletons. The CDR3 is 16 amino acids. Trimming took 6 bases from V and 5 from J; bases not matched to a gene: 10. Germline CDR1 reads MNHNS; CDR2 reads SASEGT. The sample consisted of PBMCs from blood, taken 35 to 45 days after vaccination. The sequence came from a man aged 50 to 59 who received an inactivated influenza vaccine. The J gene is TRBJ2-5, the V gene TRBV6-1, with 12 nucleotides matching TRBD1. CDR3 protein: CASRDRDRGRFETQYF. The DNA for the CDR3 is TGTGCCAGCAGAGACCGGGACAGGGGGCGCTTTGAGACCCAGTACTTC.